The rows below give T cell receptor beta chains drawn from one sample of a study of blood T cell repertoires in COVID-19. Clones were read by immunoSEQ multiplex PCR, and TCRdb kept only the in-frame ones, dropping some. This sample has roughly 240,000 clones, with about 89% found just once. Sequencing input: peripheral blood. These receptors all come from a woman aged 55-75 years who had recovered from COVID-19. CDR3s include the opening cysteine and the closing phenylalanine or tryptophan. The D gene is left open where the match is weak. Only some rows state a clone size, as once, few, many or a class for expanded clones.

clone size	D gene	V gene	J gene	CDR3 DNA	CDR3 protein
NA	TRBD2	TRBV19	TRBJ2-3	TGTGCCAGTAGTTTGGGACTAGCGGGGGGGCGCTCAGATACGCAGTATTTT	CASSLGLAGGRSDTQYF
NA	NA	TRBV21-1	TRBJ2-7	TGTGCCAGCAGCAAAAGGGTTCCGGGGACAGGGCGTTGCGAGCAGTACTTC	CASSKRVPGTGRCEQYF
once	TRBD1	TRBV11-1	TRBJ2-2	TGTGCCAGCAGCCACAACGCAGGGGGATCGGCCGGGGAGCTGTTTTTT	CASSHNAGGSAGELFF
NA	TRBD1	TRBV19	TRBJ1-2	TGTGCCAGTAGTATCCCTCCCGGGACAGGGAAGTACTATGGCTACACCTTC	CASSIPPGTGKYYGYTF
NA	NA	TRBV10-3	TRBJ1-4	TGTGCCATCAGTGCGACTGACAGTGCAACTAATGAAAAACTGTTTTTT	CAISATDSATNEKLFF
NA	TRBD2	TRBV6-1	TRBJ2-5	TGTGCCAGCAGTGCACGACTAGCCGGCTTCGAAGAGACCCAGTACTTC	CASSARLAGFEETQYF
NA	NA	TRBV25-1	TRBJ2-1	TGTGCCAGCAGTTGGGCAGGGCCCGTCTTCGGGCAGTTCTTC	CASSWAGPVFGQFF
NA	TRBD1	TRBV7-2	TRBJ1-5	TGTGCCAGCAGCCCAACCGGGACAGCTAATCAGCCCCAGCATTTT	CASSPTGTANQPQHF
NA	TRBD1	TRBV2	TRBJ1-1	TGTGCCAGCAGGGAGCGACAGGGGGCTGACACTGAAGCTTTCTTT	CASRERQGADTEAFF
NA	NA	TRBV6-5	TRBJ2-2	TGTGCCAGCAGCCGGGGACACCTGAACACCGGGGAGCTGTTTTTT	CASSRGHLNTGELFF
NA	TRBD1	TRBV11-3	TRBJ2-1	TGTGCCAGCAGCCCAGACAGGGGGTCCTACAATGAGCAGTTCTTC	CASSPDRGSYNEQFF
few	NA	TRBV7-2	TRBJ1-5	TGTGCCAGCAGTCAAGCCGGAGGGGCCCAGCCCCAGCATTTT	CASSQAGGAQPQHF